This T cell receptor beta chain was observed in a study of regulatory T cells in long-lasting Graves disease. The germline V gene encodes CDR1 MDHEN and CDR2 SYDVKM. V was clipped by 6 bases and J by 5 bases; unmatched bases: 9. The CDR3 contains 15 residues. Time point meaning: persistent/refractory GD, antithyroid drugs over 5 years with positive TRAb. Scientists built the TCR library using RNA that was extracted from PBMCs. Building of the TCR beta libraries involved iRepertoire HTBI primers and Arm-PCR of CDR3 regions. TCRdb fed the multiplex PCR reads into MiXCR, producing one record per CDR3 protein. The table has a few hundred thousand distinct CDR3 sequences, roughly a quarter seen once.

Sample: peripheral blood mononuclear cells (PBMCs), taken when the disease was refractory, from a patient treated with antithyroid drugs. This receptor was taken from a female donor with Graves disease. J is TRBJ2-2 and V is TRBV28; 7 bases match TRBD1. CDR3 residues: CASRTGQIETGELFF. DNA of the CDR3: TGTGCCAGCAGAACGGGACAGATAGAAACCGGGGAGCTGTTTTTT.